This TCR beta chain was recorded in a study of blood T cell repertoires in COVID-19. Study summary: The United States, Italy and Spain were the sources of the acute and convalescent COVID-19 samples.

The CDR3 is made up of 14 amino acids. V shed 2 bases and J shed 4 bases, with 11 bases lying between them. CDR1 is MRHNA and CDR2 is SNTAGT in the germline V gene. This clone appeared a few times. Some clones are missing from TCRdb's copy, which holds only in-frame ones; the method was immunoSEQ multiplex PCR. The sample holds 48,000 or so clones, approximately 84% seen once. Sequencing was performed on peripheral blood. This clonotype originated in an elderly woman with COVID-19, enrolled during active disease. The V call is TRBV6-4, the J call TRBJ1-2; D is unresolved. The CDR3 DNA reads TGTGCCAGCAGTGACCGTCCCAGGCTCTATGGCTACACCTTC. Translated, it gives CASSDRPRLYGYTF.